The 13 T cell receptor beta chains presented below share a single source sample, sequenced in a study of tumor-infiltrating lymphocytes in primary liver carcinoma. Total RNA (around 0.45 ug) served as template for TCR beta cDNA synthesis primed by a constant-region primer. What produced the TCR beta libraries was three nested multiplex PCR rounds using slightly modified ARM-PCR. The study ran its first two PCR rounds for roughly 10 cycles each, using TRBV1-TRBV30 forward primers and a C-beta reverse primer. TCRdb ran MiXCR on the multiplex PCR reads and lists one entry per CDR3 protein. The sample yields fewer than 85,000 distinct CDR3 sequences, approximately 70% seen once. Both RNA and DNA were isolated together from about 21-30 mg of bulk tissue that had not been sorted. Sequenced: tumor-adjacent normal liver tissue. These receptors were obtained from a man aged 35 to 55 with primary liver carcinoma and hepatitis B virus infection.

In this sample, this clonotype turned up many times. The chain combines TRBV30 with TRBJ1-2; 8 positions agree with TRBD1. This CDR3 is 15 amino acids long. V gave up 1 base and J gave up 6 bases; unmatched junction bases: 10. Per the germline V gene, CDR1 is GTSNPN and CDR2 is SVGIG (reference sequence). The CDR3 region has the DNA TGTGCCTGGAGTGACAGGACAGGGTTCTTCAATGGCTACACCTTC. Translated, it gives CAWSDRTGFFNGYTF.

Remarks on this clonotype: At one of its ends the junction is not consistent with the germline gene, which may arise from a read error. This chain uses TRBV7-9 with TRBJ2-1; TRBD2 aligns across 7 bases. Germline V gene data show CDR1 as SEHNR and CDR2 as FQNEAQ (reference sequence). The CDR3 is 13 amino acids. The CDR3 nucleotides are TGTGCCAGCAGCTTAGTTGACGCGGGGGTCCAGTTGTTC. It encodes CASSLVDAGVQLF. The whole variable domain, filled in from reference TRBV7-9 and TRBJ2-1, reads DTGVSQNPRHKITKRGQNVTFRCDPISEHNRLYWYRQTLGQGPEFLTYFQNEAQLEKSRLLSDRFSAERPKGSFSTLEIQRTEQGDSAMYLCASSLVDAGVQLFGPGTRLTVL.

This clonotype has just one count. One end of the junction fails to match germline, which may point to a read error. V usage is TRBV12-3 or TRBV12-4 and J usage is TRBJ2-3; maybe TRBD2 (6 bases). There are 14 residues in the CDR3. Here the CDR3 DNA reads TGTGTCAGCAGTTTCGGGGGTCCCACAGATACGCAGTATTTC. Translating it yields CVSSFGGPTDTQYF.

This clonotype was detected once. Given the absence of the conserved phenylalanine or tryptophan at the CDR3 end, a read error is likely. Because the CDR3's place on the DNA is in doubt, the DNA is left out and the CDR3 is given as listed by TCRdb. The chain's CDR3 is CASRPTGQNQPQHL. The chain uses TRBV6-2 or TRBV6-3 and TRBJ1-5; TRBD1 reflects the table's D call only, with no check against the DNA. Counting both end residues, the CDR3 totals 14 amino acids. Germline V gene sequence: CDR1 MNHEY, CDR2 SVGEGT.

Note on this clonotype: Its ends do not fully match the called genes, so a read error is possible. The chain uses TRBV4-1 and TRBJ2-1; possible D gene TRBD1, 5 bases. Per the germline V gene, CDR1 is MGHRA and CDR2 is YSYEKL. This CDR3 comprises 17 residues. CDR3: CASSRGLAESSYIEQFF. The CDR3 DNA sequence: TGCGCCAGCAGCCGGGGCTTAGCTGAAAGCTCCTACATTGAGCAGTTCTTC.

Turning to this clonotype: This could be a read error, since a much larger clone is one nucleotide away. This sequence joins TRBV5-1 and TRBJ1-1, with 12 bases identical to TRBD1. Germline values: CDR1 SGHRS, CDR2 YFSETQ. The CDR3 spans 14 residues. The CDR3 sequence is CASSGTGGGTEALF. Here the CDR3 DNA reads TGCGCCAGCAGCGGGACAGGGGGCGGGACTGAAGCTTTATTT.

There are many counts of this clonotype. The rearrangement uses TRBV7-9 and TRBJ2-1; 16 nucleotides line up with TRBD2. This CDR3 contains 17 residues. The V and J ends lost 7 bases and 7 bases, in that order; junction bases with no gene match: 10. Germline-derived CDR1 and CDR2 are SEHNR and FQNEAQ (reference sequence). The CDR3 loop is CASTGLAGGPRDNEQFF. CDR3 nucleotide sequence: TGTGCCAGCACGGGACTAGCGGGAGGGCCGAGGGATAATGAGCAGTTCTTC.

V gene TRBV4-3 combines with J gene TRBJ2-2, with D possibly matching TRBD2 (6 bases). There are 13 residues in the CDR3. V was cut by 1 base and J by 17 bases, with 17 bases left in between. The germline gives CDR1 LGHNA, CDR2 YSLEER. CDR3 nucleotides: TGCGCCAGCAGCCAAGTTTCTGGAGGGGAGCGATTTTTT. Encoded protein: CASSQVSGGERFF.

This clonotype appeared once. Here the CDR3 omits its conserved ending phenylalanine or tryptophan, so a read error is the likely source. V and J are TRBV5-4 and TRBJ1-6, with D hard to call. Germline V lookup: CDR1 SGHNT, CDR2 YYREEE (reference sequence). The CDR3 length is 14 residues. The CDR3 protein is CASCLAGGYSPLHL. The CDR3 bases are TGTGCCAGCTGCTTGGCGGGAGGCTATTCACCCCTCCACCTT.

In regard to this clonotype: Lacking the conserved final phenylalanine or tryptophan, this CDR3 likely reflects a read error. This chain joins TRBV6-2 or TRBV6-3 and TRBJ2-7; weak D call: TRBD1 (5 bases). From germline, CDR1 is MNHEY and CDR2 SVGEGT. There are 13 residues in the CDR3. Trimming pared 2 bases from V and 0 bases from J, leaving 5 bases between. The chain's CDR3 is CASSYQGSYEQYL. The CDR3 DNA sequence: TGTGCCAGCAGTTACCAGGGCTCCTACGAGCAGTACCTC.

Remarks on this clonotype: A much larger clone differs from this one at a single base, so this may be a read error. For the CDR3, the DNA is TGTGCCAGCAGCTTACAAGCGGGAGTCAGCACAGATATGCAGTATTTT. As protein: CASSLQAGVSTDMQYF. The rearrangement uses TRBV11-2 and TRBJ2-3; the match to TRBD2 covers 8 bases. Germline V gene lookup returns CDR1 SGHAT and CDR2 FQNNGV. There are 16 residues in the CDR3.

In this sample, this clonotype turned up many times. CDR3 region: CASSLFGKSSYNEQFF. The CDR3 coding sequence is TGTGCCAGCAGCTTGTTTGGAAAGAGTTCATACAATGAGCAGTTCTTC. The chain is built from TRBV5-6 and TRBJ2-1; D is undetermined. This CDR3 has 16 amino acids. Germline loops: CDR1 SGHDT, CDR2 YYEEEE. With 1 base removed from V and 4 bases from J, the gap between germline ends came to 15 bases.

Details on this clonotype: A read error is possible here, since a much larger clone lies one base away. CDR3 amino acids: CASSTQETQHF. In nucleotides, the CDR3 is TGTGCCAGCAGTACCCAAGAGACCCAGCACTTC. The rearrangement links TRBV28 to TRBJ2-5; D gene uncertain. Germline V CDR1 and CDR2: MDHEN, SYDVKM. This CDR3 spans 11 amino acids.